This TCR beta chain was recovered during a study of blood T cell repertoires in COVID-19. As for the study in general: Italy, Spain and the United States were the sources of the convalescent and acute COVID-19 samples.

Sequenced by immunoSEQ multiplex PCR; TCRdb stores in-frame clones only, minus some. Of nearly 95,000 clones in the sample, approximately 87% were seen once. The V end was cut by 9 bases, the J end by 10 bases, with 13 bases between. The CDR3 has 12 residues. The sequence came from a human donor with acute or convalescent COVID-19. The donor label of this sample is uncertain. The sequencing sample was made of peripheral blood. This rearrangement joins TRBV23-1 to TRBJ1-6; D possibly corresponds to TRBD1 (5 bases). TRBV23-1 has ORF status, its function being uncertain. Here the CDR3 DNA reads TGCGCCAGGGGATTGGGGCGATCACCCCTCCACTTT. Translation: CARGLGRSPLHF.